The 26 T cell receptor beta chains reported below all come from one sample, sequenced in a study of blood T cell repertoires in COVID-19. Produced via immunoSEQ multiplex PCR; TCRdb's table is partial and in-frame only. The sample holds under 350,000 clones, 80% to 90% seen once. The sequencing sample was made of peripheral blood. These receptors all stem from a middle-aged man with acute or convalescent COVID-19.

The chain employs TRBV9 and TRBJ1-5; the D gene is possibly TRBD1 (5 bases). With 1 base removed from V and 3 bases from J, the gap between germline ends came to 11 bases. The CDR3 runs to 15 residues. Germline V gene sequence: CDR1 SGDLS, CDR2 YYNGEE. The CDR3 nucleotides read TGTGCCAGCAGCGTATCAGTAGGGGTCAATCAGCCCCAGCATTTT. Its protein is CASSVSVGVNQPQHF.

The chain uses TRBV30 and TRBJ1-2; the D gene is possibly TRBD1 (5 bases). V was cut by 3 bases and J by 7 bases, with 15 bases left in between. CDR3 length: 13 residues. Germline V gives CDR1 GTSNPN, CDR2 SVGIG (reference sequence). This chain's CDR3 is CAWSRDLGGGYTF. The CDR3 DNA follows: TGTGCCTGGAGCCGGGACCTCGGGGGTGGCTACACCTTC.

This clone was picked up one time. This chain joins TRBV3-1 (or the pseudogene TRBV3-2) and TRBJ1-1; 9 positions match TRBD1. The germline V gene encodes CDR1 LGHDT and CDR2 YNNKEL (reference sequence). The junction had 10 bases not matched to a gene; V was cut back by 6 bases and J by 11 bases. This CDR3 region has 13 residues. The CDR3 DNA reads TGTGCCAGCAGGTCGACCGGGACAGGGCAGGCTTTCTTT. It encodes CASRSTGTGQAFF.

J is TRBJ2-3 and V is TRBV9; D remains unclear. The ends were cut back, 4 bases at V and 2 bases at J, with 17 bases in the middle. CDR1 and CDR2 from the germline V gene are SGDLS and YYNGEE. The CDR3 covers 16 residues. CDR3 nucleotides: TGTGCCAGCAGCCAACTCCAGACAAGAATCACAGATACGCAGTATTTT. It specifies CASSQLQTRITDTQYF.

The rearrangement uses TRBV3-1 (or the pseudogene TRBV3-2) and TRBJ1-4; 7 bases map to TRBD1. This CDR3 has 14 amino acids. V trimming: 4 bases; J trimming: 7 bases; junction bases outside the gene matches: 6. Per germline, CDR1 LGHDT and CDR2 YNNKEL (reference sequence). CDR3 loop: CASSRGTAREKLFF. The CDR3 DNA is TGTGCCAGCAGCCGGGGGACAGCCCGTGAAAAACTGTTTTTT.

The rearrangement links TRBV24-1 to TRBJ1-2; no reliable D call. The CDR3 runs 11 residues. The germline V gene encodes CDR1 KGHDR and CDR2 SFDVKD. Trimming stripped 2 bases from V and 8 bases from J, with 5 bases between. CDR3 region: CATSDSLGYTF. The CDR3 nucleotides read TGTGCCACCAGTGATTCCCTGGGCTACACCTTC.

This chain links TRBV4-1 with TRBJ1-2; tentative D call: TRBD1 (5 bases). The ends were cut back, 0 bases at V and 4 bases at J, with 18 bases in the middle. This CDR3 has 17 amino acids. Germline values: CDR1 MGHRA, CDR2 YSYEKL. The CDR3 nucleotides read TGCGCCAGCAGCCAAGATACTTCGCGAAGGGGATTCTATGGCTACACCTTC. It codes for CASSQDTSRRGFYGYTF.

The genes are TRBV5-1 and TRBJ2-3; perhaps TRBD2 as D (5 bases). V lost 2 bases and J lost 5, with 6 bases in between. The germline gives CDR1 SGHRS, CDR2 YFSETQ. The CDR3 consists of 12 residues. Written as DNA, the CDR3 is TGCGCCAGCAGCTTTGAGGGAGATACGCAGTATTTT. It specifies CASSFEGDTQYF.

The V gene is TRBV21-1, the J gene TRBJ1-1; the D call of TRBD1 is as the table states it, not checked on the DNA. TRBV21-1 is deemed a pseudogene. The CDR3 length is 17 residues. CDR3 protein: CASSTSTGEQMHTEAFF. In nucleotides, the CDR3 is TGTGCCAGCAGCACTTCGACAGGCGAACAAATGCACACTGAAGCTTTCTTT.

This clone was seen a single time. The chain couples TRBV10-1 to TRBJ2-3; 11 nucleotides line up with TRBD2. This CDR3 comprises 17 residues. From germline, CDR1 is WNHNN and CDR2 SYGVQD (reference sequence). CDR3 nucleotides: TGCGCTACAGCTCCTCATCGAAGACTAGCGGGGACAGATACGCAGTATTTT. Translated, it gives CATAPHRRLAGTDTQYF.

The chain has TRBV5-1 and TRBJ1-6; 7 bases map to TRBD1. J was trimmed by 10 bases and V by 0 bases; bases with no gene match: 10. The CDR3 consists of 16 residues. Germline values: CDR1 SGHRS, CDR2 YFSETQ. The CDR3 region is CASSLGGQREGSPLHF. For the CDR3, the DNA is TGCGCCAGCAGCTTGGGGGGACAGAGGGAAGGATCACCCCTCCACTTT.

The chain is built from TRBV5-1 and TRBJ2-7, with D possibly being TRBD1 (6 bases). The germline CDR1 and CDR2 sequences are SGHRS and YFSETQ. The CDR3 extends over 14 amino acids. V was clipped by 4 bases and J by 2 bases, with 13 bases between them. The CDR3 nucleotides read TGCGCCAGCAGCGACCCGGGACAAACCTACGAGCAGTACTTC. Residues: CASSDPGQTYEQYF.

J is TRBJ2-1 and V is TRBV7-7, with 10 bases identical to TRBD1. The ends lost 7 bases at V and 7 bases at J; junction bases unmatched: 10. Germline CDR1 is SSHAT and CDR2 is FNYEAQ (reference sequence). The CDR3 sequence is 15 residues long. The CDR3 sequence is CASTLTPDRGNEQFF. The CDR3 DNA follows: TGTGCCAGCACCCTTACCCCGGACAGGGGGAATGAGCAGTTCTTC.

The chain recombines TRBV3-1 (or the pseudogene TRBV3-2) with TRBJ1-1; 8 nucleotides align to TRBD1. V shed 1 base, J shed 2 bases, and the junction held 9 bases outside the gene matches. Germline V CDR1 and CDR2: LGHDT, YNNKEL (reference sequence). CDR3 size: 17 residues. For the CDR3, the DNA is TGTGCCAGCAGCCAAGGGACAGGGCGCACCCTAAACACTGAAGCTTTCTTT. The encoded protein is CASSQGTGRTLNTEAFF.

This chain uses TRBV4-1 with TRBJ2-7; D possibly corresponds to TRBD2 (7 bases). The V end was cut by 4 bases, the J end by 5 bases, with 18 bases between. This CDR3 spans 15 amino acids. In germline, CDR1 is MGHRA, CDR2 YSYEKL. The CDR3 protein is CASSPSQGGTNEQYF. As DNA, the CDR3 is TGCGCCAGCAGCCCTTCACAGGGAGGGACCAACGAGCAGTACTTC.

The chain couples TRBV6-7 to TRBJ1-5; 8 nucleotides line up with TRBD1. TRBV6-7 is an ORF; its function is uncertain. This CDR3 is 15 amino acids long. Unmatched junction bases numbered 1, after V lost 2 bases and J lost 1 base. The CDR3 sequence: CASSYTGGSNQPQHF. CDR3 nucleotides: TGTGCCAGCAGTTACACAGGGGGGAGCAATCAGCCCCAGCATTTT.

This chain uses TRBV29-1 with TRBJ1-1; no definite D call. The CDR3 covers 11 residues. Per germline, CDR1 SQVTM and CDR2 ANQGSEA. V lost 2 bases and J 9 bases, leaving 10 bases between the germline ends. CDR3 nucleotide sequence: TGCAGCGTTGAACCCCTACAGCAAGCTTTCTTT. Translated: CSVEPLQQAFF.

The chain links TRBV10-1 to TRBJ2-3; D gene ambiguous. V was clipped by 5 bases and J by 5 bases, with 8 bases between them. Germline V CDR1 and CDR2: WNHNN, SYGVQD (reference sequence). CDR3 size: 12 residues. CDR3 nucleotides: TGCGCCAGCAGTCCTGTTCGAGATACGCAGTATTTT. Translating it yields CASSPVRDTQYF.

V is TRBV27 and J is TRBJ2-7, with 7 bases aligning to TRBD1. The J segment lost 7 bases and the V segment lost 6 bases, leaving 9 bases of the junction unmatched. CDR1 MNHEY and CDR2 SMNVEV come from the germline V gene (reference sequence). CDR3 size: 13 residues. DNA for the CDR3: TGTGCCAGCAGACCGGGACAGTCGGGAGAGCAGTACTTC. It codes for CASRPGQSGEQYF.

The V gene is TRBV6-1, the J gene TRBJ2-7, with 7 bases matching TRBD1. Unmatched junction bases numbered 5, after V lost 2 bases and J lost 4 bases. Germline V CDR1 and CDR2: MNHNS, SASEGT. The CDR3 length is 14 residues. The CDR3 DNA follows: TGTGCCAGCAGTGAAAGGGGGCCCTTGTACGAGCAGTACTTC. Translation: CASSERGPLYEQYF.

The chain links TRBV6-5 to TRBJ1-1; 7 bases line up with TRBD1. The V and J ends lost 6 bases and 3 bases, in that order; junction bases with no gene match: 7. This CDR3 spans 14 amino acids. Germline V gene data show CDR1 as MNHEY and CDR2 as SVGAGI. The chain's CDR3 is CASRTGMGDTEAFF. The CDR3 DNA reads TGTGCCAGCAGGACAGGGATGGGGGACACTGAAGCTTTCTTT.

The chain uses TRBV6-6 and TRBJ1-3; 9 bases are shared with TRBD1. The CDR3 covers 15 residues. V dropped 6 bases and J dropped 2; count of bases not matched to a gene: 5. Per germline, CDR1 MNHNY and CDR2 SVGAGI (reference sequence). CDR3 sequence: CASRPQGAAGNTIYF. CDR3 nucleotides: TGTGCCAGCAGACCACAGGGGGCGGCTGGAAACACCATATATTTT.

CDR3: CASWEVGTEAFF. Written as DNA, the CDR3 is TGTGCCAGTTGGGAGGTCGGCACTGAAGCTTTCTTT. V is TRBV19 and J is TRBJ1-1; D unclear. Germline lookup yields CDR1 LNHDA and CDR2 SQIVND (reference sequence). Trimming took 8 bases from V and 4 from J, leaving 11 bases between them. This CDR3 comprises 12 residues.

The chain recombines TRBV21-1 with TRBJ1-5. TRBV21-1 is recorded as a pseudogene. The CDR3 totals 17 residues. CDR3 residues: CASSASEGALSNQPQHF. The DNA for the CDR3 is TGTGCCAGCAGCGCCTCGGAGGGCGCACTTAGCAATCAGCCCCAGCATTTT.

This chain uses TRBV7-9 with TRBJ2-1; maybe TRBD2 (6 bases). The CDR3 contains 13 residues. The V gene's germline CDR1 is SEHNR and CDR2 FQNEAQ (reference sequence). Trimming cost V 1 base and J 5 bases, with 6 bases left between them. CDR3 nucleotide sequence: TGTGCCAGCAGCTTAGGGACTAACAATGAGCAGTTCTTC. It is translated as CASSLGTNNEQFF.

The chain is built from TRBV5-4 and TRBJ2-3; 8 nucleotides match TRBD2. V shed 4 bases and J 6 bases; nucleotides not matched to a gene: 13. This CDR3 has 16 amino acids. Germline lookup yields CDR1 SGHNT and CDR2 YYREEE (reference sequence). The CDR3 is CASSPPLGGGKDTQYF. CDR3 coding DNA: TGTGCCAGCAGCCCCCCCCTCGGCGGGGGGAAGGATACGCAGTATTTT.